These 15 T cell receptor beta chains were all obtained from the same sample, sequenced in a study of blood T cell repertoires in COVID-19. The table came from immunoSEQ multiplex PCR; TCRdb's copy has only in-frame clones and leaves some out. The sample shows 25,000 to 35,000 clones, roughly 90% of them seen only once. Sequenced material: peripheral blood. All receptors derive from a woman aged 40 to 50 with active or convalescent COVID-19.

The V call is TRBV11-3, the J call TRBJ2-3; 11 bases are a match to TRBD2. The junction had 6 bases not matched to a gene; V was cut back by 4 bases and J by 3 bases. The CDR3 totals 16 residues. The germline V gene encodes CDR1 SGHNT and CDR2 YENEEA. CDR3 sequence reads: CASSSTSGRGTDTQYF. In DNA, the CDR3 is TGTGCCAGCAGCTCCACTAGCGGGAGAGGGACAGATACGCAGTATTTT.

This sequence joins TRBV7-9 and TRBJ2-6, with D unresolved. The germline CDR1 and CDR2 sequences are SEHNR and FQNEAQ (reference sequence). CDR3 size: 18 residues. V was shortened by 2 bases and J by 1 base, with 15 bases between the two germline ends. The CDR3 is CASSLMAGSISGANVLTF. The CDR3 DNA follows: TGTGCCAGCAGCTTAATGGCAGGCTCTATATCTGGGGCCAACGTCCTGACTTTC.

The rearrangement links TRBV6-1 to TRBJ2-7; 11 bases are a match to TRBD1. There are 17 residues in the CDR3. J lost 2 bases, V lost 0 bases, and 6 bases had no gene match. CDR1 is MNHNS, CDR2 SASEGT, per germline. The CDR3, as DNA: TGTGCCAGCAGTGAAGCTGGACAGGGGGCGAACACCTACGAGCAGTACTTC. This encodes CASSEAGQGANTYEQYF.

This clone appeared once. This chain joins TRBV5-1 and TRBJ1-1; 9 nucleotides match TRBD1. This CDR3 contains 14 residues. Germline CDR1 SGHRS, CDR2 YFSETQ. Trimming cost V 3 bases and J 4 bases; bases outside gene matches: 4. The CDR3 DNA reads TGCGCCAGCAGCTCCGGGACAGGGTCCACTGAAGCTTTCTTT. Protein sequence: CASSSGTGSTEAFF.

The V and J genes are TRBV5-1 and TRBJ1-1, with TRBD1 identical over 11 bases. The CDR3 contains 14 residues. The V gene end was trimmed by 3 bases and the J gene end by 5 bases; junction bases not matched to a gene: 3. The V gene's germline CDR1 is SGHRS and CDR2 YFSETQ. CDR3 sequence (DNA): TGCGCCAGCAGCTCCGGGACAGGGGGGACTGAAGCTTTCTTT. It translates to CASSSGTGGTEAFF.

The V call is TRBV5-5, the J call TRBJ2-2, with 8 nucleotides matching TRBD1. The V segment lost 3 bases and the J segment 3 bases; nucleotides outside the gene matches: 13. The CDR3 has 18 amino acids. Germline V gives CDR1 SGHKS, CDR2 YYEKEE (reference sequence). CDR3 region: CASSSILRDRSYTGELFF. The CDR3, as DNA: TGTGCCAGCAGCTCCATCCTCCGGGACAGGTCGTACACCGGGGAGCTGTTTTTT.

This rearrangement joins TRBV6-5 to TRBJ1-2; D unclear. Germline V gene sequence: CDR1 MNHEY, CDR2 SVGAGI. The CDR3 runs 15 residues. V lost 7 bases, J lost 7 bases, and 22 bases lay in between. CDR3 sequence (DNA): TGTGCCAGCAAGCATCTCGAGACACTCAGGCCTGGCTACACCTTC. Translation: CASKHLETLRPGYTF.

The rearrangement uses TRBV4-2 and TRBJ2-7, with 7 bases aligning to TRBD1. Looked up from germline, CDR1 is LGHNA and CDR2 is YNFKEQ. The CDR3 loop spans 15 amino acids. Trimming took 1 base from V and 4 from J; bases not matched to a gene: 7. The CDR3 loop reads CASSQGGQALYEQYF. For the CDR3, the DNA is TGTGCCAGCAGCCAAGGAGGACAGGCCCTATACGAGCAGTACTTC.

CDR3 in DNA: TGCGCCAGCAGCGGAACAGGGGGCTCCTACAATGAGCAGTTCTTC. It yields the protein CASSGTGGSYNEQFF. The chain has TRBV5-1 and TRBJ2-1; 8 nucleotides agree with TRBD1. The germline V gene has CDR1 SGHRS and CDR2 YFSETQ. The CDR3 is 15 amino acids. J lost 0 bases, V lost 4 bases, and 3 bases had no gene match.

This clone was observed a few times. The rearrangement joins TRBV7-2 to TRBJ2-7, with TRBD1 matching over 8 bases. This CDR3 is built from 15 residues. Germline V gene data show CDR1 as SGHTA and CDR2 as FQGNSA. After removal of 7 bases from V and 3 bases from J, the junction contained 11 bases not matched to a gene. CDR3 coding DNA: TGTGCCAGCACCGTTGACAGGGGCGAGAACTACGAGCAGTACTTC. Translated, it gives CASTVDRGENYEQYF.

This clone was seen only once. V gene TRBV19 combines with J gene TRBJ1-2; perhaps TRBD1 as D (5 bases). V gave up 2 bases and J gave up 2 bases, with 12 bases separating them. There are 15 residues in the CDR3. The germline gives CDR1 LNHDA, CDR2 SQIVND (reference sequence). The CDR3 protein is CASSISQGSNYGYTF. In DNA, the CDR3 is TGTGCCAGTAGTATATCCCAGGGCTCAAACTATGGCTACACCTTC.

This clone was seen a handful of times. CDR3 protein: CASTPMGGQEEKLFF. CDR3 nucleotide sequence: TGTGCCAGTACACCGATGGGGGGTCAGGAAGAAAAACTGTTTTTT. The chain links TRBV28 to TRBJ1-4, with D possibly matching TRBD1 (5 bases). Looked up from germline, CDR1 is MDHEN and CDR2 is SYDVKM. The V and J ends lost 9 bases and 8 bases respectively, with 22 bases between them. CDR3 length: 15 amino acids.

The V call is TRBV5-1, the J call TRBJ2-1; 16 bases are shared with TRBD2. V lost 4 bases, J lost 7 bases, and 11 bases stayed unmatched. The CDR3 totals 18 residues. CDR1 and CDR2 from the germline V gene are SGHRS and YFSETQ. The CDR3 nucleotides are TGCGCCAGCAGCCCCGGGACTAGCGGGGGGGCTTTTGGGAATGAGCAGTTCTTC. This sequence encodes CASSPGTSGGAFGNEQFF.

V is TRBV7-8 and J is TRBJ2-1, with TRBD2 matching over 8 bases. Unmatched junction bases numbered 6, after V lost 3 bases and J lost 8 bases. The V gene's germline CDR1 is SGHVS and CDR2 FQNEAQ. The CDR3 extends over 14 amino acids. The CDR3 bases are TGTGCCAGCAGCTTTTCCGGGACTAGAGATGAGCAGTTCTTC. Translation: CASSFSGTRDEQFF.

J is TRBJ1-1 and V is TRBV6-6, with 9 bases lining up with TRBD1. The trim removed 6 bases at V and 5 bases at J, leaving 7 bases unmatched. In germline, CDR1 is MNHNY, CDR2 SVGAGI (reference sequence). The CDR3 covers 14 residues. The CDR3 coding sequence is TGTGCCAGCAGATCACAGGGGGCAGGGACTGAAGCTTTCTTT. It is translated as CASRSQGAGTEAFF.